The 26 T cell receptor beta chains in this list originate from one sample, sequenced in a study of neurological immune-mediated disorders. One entry per CDR3 protein results from TCRdb running MiXCR on the 5' RACE reads. The table shows over 60,000 distinct CDR3 sequences, with roughly 5% occurring only once. The source material was PBMCs. These receptors came from a young woman with multiple sclerosis.

This clonotype was counted at least ten times. V gene TRBV5-1 combines with J gene TRBJ2-7; the D gene is possibly TRBD1 (7 bases). Germline V gene sequence: CDR1 SGHRS, CDR2 YFSETQ. The ends were cut back, 3 bases at V and 0 bases at J, with 16 bases in the middle. CDR3 length: 16 amino acids. The CDR3 bases are TGCGCCAGCAGCTCTATGACAGGGAGGTTCTCCTACGAGCAGTACTTC. It yields the protein CASSSMTGRFSYEQYF.

The V call is TRBV7-3, the J call TRBJ1-1, with D unclear. CDR3 length equals 13 residues. Germline values: CDR1 SGHTA, CDR2 FQGTGA. V shed 5 bases and J shed 1 base, with 8 bases lying between them. The CDR3 DNA reads as TGTGCCAGCAGCCCGGGAAGGAACACTGAAGCTTTCTTT. Protein sequence: CASSPGRNTEAFF.

This clonotype was detected only a few times. The rearrangement joins TRBV20-1 to TRBJ1-5; D unclear. The V end lost 0 bases, the J end lost 7 bases, and 13 bases lay between the germline ends. CDR1 is DFQATT and CDR2 is SNEGSKA in the germline V gene (reference sequence). The CDR3 runs to 14 residues. CDR3: CSARDGSGYQPQHF. In nucleotides, the CDR3 is TGCAGTGCTAGAGATGGGTCGGGGTACCAGCCCCAGCATTTT.

This clonotype was counted at least ten times. V gene TRBV5-6 combines with J gene TRBJ2-7; D is uncertain. V lost 0 bases to trimming and J lost 7 bases, with 11 bases between them. This CDR3 contains 13 residues. CDR1 is SGHDT and CDR2 is YYEEEE in the germline V gene. The CDR3: CASSLEARREQYF. The CDR3 DNA follows: TGTGCCAGCAGCTTGGAGGCGAGAAGGGAGCAGTACTTC.

This clonotype has ten or more counts. The chain recombines TRBV7-6 with TRBJ1-1, with D uncertain. CDR1 SGHVS and CDR2 FNYEAQ come from the germline V gene. The CDR3 consists of 13 residues. V lost 5 bases and J 11 bases, leaving 18 bases between the germline ends. This CDR3 reads CASSLGWGVGAFF. The CDR3 DNA follows: TGTGCCAGCAGCCTAGGATGGGGAGTCGGCGCTTTCTTT.

V and J are TRBV12-3 or TRBV12-4 and TRBJ2-3, with 9 bases aligning to TRBD2. Trimming removed 9 bases from V and 1 base from J; junction bases left unmatched: 8. This CDR3 region has 15 residues. In nucleotides, the CDR3 is TGTGCCAGTAGGAAGCGGGGGGCAGGCACAGATACGCAGTATTTT. This gives the protein CASRKRGAGTDTQYF.

The chain couples TRBV3-1 to TRBJ1-1; D remains unclear. CDR3 size: 12 residues. V lost 6 bases and J 6 bases, leaving 11 bases between the germline ends. Germline CDR1 and CDR2: LGHDT and YNNKEL (reference sequence). CDR3 region: CASRNKGPEAFF. DNA of the CDR3: TGTGCCAGCAGAAACAAGGGCCCTGAAGCTTTCTTT.

This clonotype occurred many times. The V and J genes are TRBV5-1 and TRBJ1-4; D is possibly TRBD1 (6 bases). The V end lost 4 bases, the J end lost 5 bases, and 9 bases lay between the germline ends. Looked up from germline, CDR1 is SGHRS and CDR2 is YFSETQ. The CDR3 consists of 13 residues. CDR3 bases: TGCGCCAGCAGCCTCGGACAGAATGAAAAACTGTTTTTT. Translation gives CASSLGQNEKLFF.

This clonotype was recorded at least ten times. The CDR3 nucleotides read TGCAGTGCTAGTCGGCCTTCCACTGAAGCTTTCTTT. Its translation is CSASRPSTEAFF. The chain joins TRBV20-1 to TRBJ1-1, with D unclear. V was pared by 3 bases and J by 4 bases, with 9 bases between. This CDR3 contains 12 residues. The germline gives CDR1 DFQATT, CDR2 SNEGSKA (reference sequence).

Of note for this clonotype: At one end the junction does not follow the germline gene, possibly because of a read error. This chain uses TRBV7-6 with TRBJ1-6, with D unclear. The CDR3 totals 14 residues. Germline lookup yields CDR1 SGHVS and CDR2 FNYEAQ. The CDR3 loop is CASSSGGPNSPLNF. The CDR3 DNA sequence: TGTGCCAGCAGCTCGGGAGGACCTAATTCACCCCTCAACTTT.

Note on this clonotype: An end of the junction differs from the germline gene, which may be a read error. The chain uses TRBV7-8 and TRBJ1-5; TRBD1 is a possible D gene (6 bases). The CDR3 contains 15 residues. CDR1 is SGHVS, CDR2 FQNEAQ, per germline. The CDR3 nucleotides are TGTGCCAGCAGCTCCCACGGGGGCGGCAATCAGCCCCAGAATTTT. This sequence encodes CASSSHGGGNQPQNF.

This clonotype was observed many times. The V call is TRBV6-5, the J call TRBJ1-2; unclear D gene. From germline, CDR1 is MNHEY and CDR2 SVGAGI. V dropped 7 bases and J dropped 3 bases, with 18 bases sitting between them. The CDR3 is 15 amino acids. The CDR3 reads CASTKTGSGDYGYTF. CDR3 DNA: TGTGCCAGCACAAAAACCGGGTCAGGCGACTATGGCTACACCTTC.

This clonotype has a count of ten or more. The V gene is TRBV10-3, the J gene TRBJ2-5; 10 bases line up with TRBD2. This CDR3 is built from 18 residues. The V and J ends lost 3 bases and 4 bases, in that order; junction bases with no gene match: 14. Germline CDR1 reads ENHRY; CDR2 reads SYGVKD. This CDR3 is CAISEHGAAGGTGETQYF. The DNA of the CDR3 is TGTGCCATCAGTGAACATGGGGCAGCGGGGGGGACAGGAGAGACCCAGTACTTC.

On this clonotype itself: This may arise from a read error, as a much more abundant clone is one base away. This chain joins TRBV4-1 and TRBJ1-2; the D is unclear. Trimming pared 2 bases from V and 4 bases from J, leaving 5 bases between. The CDR3 loop spans 12 amino acids. Germline values: CDR1 MGHRA, CDR2 YSYEKL. CDR3 loop: CASSQKSYGYTF. The CDR3 DNA reads as TGCGCCAGCAGCCAAAAGTCCTATGGCTACACCTTC.

This clonotype was recorded at least ten times. The CDR3 region has the DNA TGTGCCAGCAGCACGAACACTGAAGCTTTCTTT. Translating it yields CASSTNTEAFF. The chain carries TRBV7-9 and TRBJ1-1; D not certain. Trimming removed 5 bases at V and 1 base at J, with 2 bases between. Germline values: CDR1 SEHNR, CDR2 FQNEAQ (reference sequence). The CDR3 contains 11 residues.

In its sample, this clonotype was seen a few times. The conserved phenylalanine or tryptophan is not found at the CDR3 terminus, so this likely reflects a read error. The DNA is left out, because the CDR3 cannot be placed on it with certainty; the CDR3 is given as TCRdb lists it. This sequence joins TRBV21-1 and TRBJ2-1. TRBV21-1 has pseudogene status. The CDR3 totals 11 residues, both ends included. CDR3: CASSKEPSYPC.

This clonotype was counted ten times or more. CDR3 coding DNA: TGTGCCAGCATTTCTGGGGGATACACCGGGGAGCTGTTTTTT. It encodes CASISGGYTGELFF. This chain joins TRBV12-3 or TRBV12-4 and TRBJ2-2; either TRBD1 or TRBD2 may fit D (5 bases each). With 7 bases removed from V and 3 bases from J, the gap between germline ends came to 12 bases. The CDR3 length is 14 residues.

This clonotype was counted ten times or more. The chain couples TRBV14 to TRBJ1-4; 7 nucleotides agree with TRBD1. V was clipped by 3 bases and J by 6 bases; unmatched bases: 7. This CDR3 spans 15 amino acids. CDR1 SGHDN and CDR2 FVKESK come from the germline V gene. The CDR3 coding sequence is TGTGCCAGCAGCCAGCTCAGGGGGATCGATGAAAAACTGTTTTTT. Residues: CASSQLRGIDEKLFF.

This clonotype turned up a few times. The gene calls are TRBV6-6 and TRBJ2-7; 10 nucleotides line up with TRBD2. The CDR3 runs 15 residues. V was clipped by 0 bases and J by 4 bases; unmatched bases: 3. Germline CDR1 reads MNHNY; CDR2 reads SVGAGI (reference sequence). Written as DNA, the CDR3 is TGTGCCAGCAGTTACTCGAGCGGGGGGGGGTACGAGCAGTACTTC. Translating gives CASSYSSGGGYEQYF.

Many counts were recorded for this clonotype. The chain combines TRBV5-1 with TRBJ2-7; no reliable D call. Germline V gene data show CDR1 as SGHRS and CDR2 as YFSETQ. The V end lost 4 bases, the J end lost 3 bases, and 20 bases lay between the germline ends. This CDR3 region has 16 residues. The CDR3 loop is CASSPLSAISGYEQYF. The CDR3 DNA sequence: TGCGCCAGCAGCCCCCTCTCCGCTATCTCAGGCTACGAGCAGTACTTC. Together with reference TRBV5-1 and TRBJ2-7, the CDR3 gives the full variable domain: KAGVTQTPRYLIKTRGQQVTLSCSPISGHRSVSWYQQTPGQGLQFLFEYFSETQRNKGNFPGRFSGRQFSNSRSEMNVSTLELGDSALYLCASSPLSAISGYEQYFGPGTRLTVT.

This clonotype has more than one count but fewer than ten. This may come from a read error, since a much larger clone is one base off. The chain has TRBV6-6 and TRBJ2-7; D may be TRBD1 or TRBD2 (6 bases each). V lost 9 bases and J 5 bases, leaving 8 bases between the germline ends. Germline loops: CDR1 MNHNY, CDR2 SVGAGI (reference sequence). CDR3 length: 10 amino acids. DNA of the CDR3: TGTGCCAGAAGGGGGGACGAGCAGTACTTC. The encoded protein is CARRGDEQYF.

This clonotype showed up many times. The gene calls are TRBV6-5 and TRBJ2-7; possibly TRBD2 for D (7 bases). This CDR3 has 13 amino acids. Trimming stripped 0 bases from V and 6 bases from J, with 9 bases between. The germline gives CDR1 MNHEY, CDR2 SVGAGI. CDR3 sequence (DNA): TGTGCCAGCAGTTACTCGGGGGGGCGCGAGCAGTACTTC. Amino acids: CASSYSGGREQYF.

As regards this clonotype: An end of the junction differs from the germline gene, which may be a read error. V gene TRBV7-8 combines with J gene TRBJ1-5; D is possibly TRBD1 (5 bases). Germline loops: CDR1 SGHVS, CDR2 FQNEAQ. This CDR3 contains 15 residues. The CDR3 region is CASTGGAGNNQPQNF. For the CDR3, the DNA is TGTGCCAGCACGGGAGGAGCAGGGAACAATCAGCCCCAGAATTTT.

The chain links TRBV27 to TRBJ2-1; TRBD1 might be the D (6 bases). CDR3 length: 11 amino acids. Deletions cut 6 bases from V and 8 bases from J, with 8 bases between. CDR1 is MNHEY, CDR2 SMNVEV, per germline (reference sequence). CDR3 DNA sequence: TGTGCCAGCAGCGACAGGTATGAGCAGTTCTTC. The encoded protein is CASSDRYEQFF.

This clonotype was counted many times. This chain connects TRBV20-1 to TRBJ1-6; 9 bases agree with TRBD1. CDR1 and CDR2 from the germline V gene are DFQATT and SNEGSKA (reference sequence). The J segment lost 5 bases and the V segment lost 5 bases, leaving 7 bases of the junction unmatched. This CDR3 has 15 residues. In nucleotides, the CDR3 is TGCAGTGCTCCCGGGGACAGGGCCAATAATTCACCCCTCCACTTT. Its translation is CSAPGDRANNSPLHF.

This clonotype has ten or more counts. The rearrangement uses TRBV10-3 and TRBJ2-7; D call uncertain. Trimming shortened V by 6 bases and J by 0 bases, and 9 bases separated the two germline ends. CDR3 length equals 13 residues. Germline CDR1 is ENHRY and CDR2 is SYGVKD. The CDR3 sequence is CAIREIGSYEQYF. Here the CDR3 DNA reads TGTGCCATCAGGGAAATAGGCTCCTACGAGCAGTACTTC.